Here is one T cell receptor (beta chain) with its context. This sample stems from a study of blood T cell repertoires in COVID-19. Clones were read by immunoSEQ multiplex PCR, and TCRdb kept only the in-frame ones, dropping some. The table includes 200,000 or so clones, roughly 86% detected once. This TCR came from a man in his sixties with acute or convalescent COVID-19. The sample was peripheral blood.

In DNA form, the CDR3 reads TGCGCCAGCAGCAGTACAGGGGGACGGTATGGCTACACCTTC. Translating it yields CASSSTGGRYGYTF. The chain links TRBV5-1 to TRBJ1-2; 8 nucleotides agree with TRBD1. V shed 4 bases, J shed 5 bases, and the junction held 7 bases outside the gene matches. The CDR3 loop spans 14 amino acids. Germline V gene lookup returns CDR1 SGHRS and CDR2 YFSETQ.